The 14 T cell receptor beta chains presented below share a single source sample, sequenced in a study of T cell repertoires in cytomegalovirus infection (dated by TCRdb to the late 2010s). The run used an Illumina HiSeq 1500. TCRdb reworked the public reads: Q25 trimming with fastp, MiXCR clone assembly, productive beta chains retained. Each CDR3 protein appears once, grouped with its most common genes and DNA. Present in this sample are 300,000 or so distinct CDR3 sequences, about 26% of which were seen just once. The top ten constitute over 11% of the sample. Sequenced input: PBMCs. These receptors were obtained from a human donor in good health (CMV status not recorded). Some clones in this sample may be carry-over from other donors' samples.

The chain uses TRBV28 and TRBJ2-7; no firm D call. V lost 5 bases, J lost 0 bases, and 11 bases lay in between. Germline loops: CDR1 MDHEN, CDR2 SYDVKM. The CDR3 sequence is 14 residues long. In DNA form, the CDR3 reads TGTGCCAGCAGTCCCACCCCCACCTCCTACGAGCAGTACTTC. Its translation is CASSPTPTSYEQYF.

The table lists this clonotype with a few counts. V is TRBV6-2 or TRBV6-3 and J is TRBJ2-1; D remains unclear. Per the germline V gene, CDR1 is MNHEY and CDR2 is SVGEGT. Trimming removed 1 base at V and 9 bases at J, with 7 bases between. The CDR3 covers 12 residues. CDR3 protein: CASSYWVGEQFF. DNA for the CDR3: TGTGCCAGCAGTTACTGGGTCGGTGAGCAGTTCTTC.

The rearrangement uses TRBV5-1 and TRBJ2-1; 8 bases line up with TRBD2. From germline, CDR1 is SGHRS and CDR2 YFSETQ. This CDR3 has 15 residues. V shed 4 bases, J shed 6 bases, and the junction held 9 bases outside the gene matches. This CDR3 reads CASSTREGRGNEQFF. The CDR3 DNA is TGCGCCAGCAGCACACGGGAGGGCCGTGGCAATGAGCAGTTCTTC.

This clonotype was seen more than once but under ten times. The DNA of the CDR3 is TGTGCCAGCAGCCAAGACCCCGGGGACTCCTACGAGCAGTACTTC. It specifies CASSQDPGDSYEQYF. The J gene is TRBJ2-7, the V gene TRBV14; tentatively, D is TRBD2 (5 bases). CDR1 and CDR2 (germline): SGHDN, FVKESK. V was trimmed by 0 bases and J by 0 bases, leaving 9 bases between them. The CDR3 spans 15 residues.

This clonotype appeared a single time. The CDR3 loop is CSVAGSTGGGNTIYF. The CDR3 DNA is TGCAGCGTTGCGGGCTCGACCGGGGGAGGAAACACCATATATTTT. This sequence joins TRBV29-1 and TRBJ1-3, with a weak D call TRBD1 (5 bases). V was shortened by 4 bases and J by 4 bases, with 17 bases between the two germline ends. Germline V gene lookup returns CDR1 SQVTM and CDR2 ANQGSEA. The CDR3 covers 15 residues.

The gene calls are TRBV6-5 and TRBJ2-2, with D unresolved. V was cut by 5 bases and J by 5 bases, with 15 bases left in between. The germline V gene encodes CDR1 MNHEY and CDR2 SVGAGI. This CDR3 has 15 residues. The CDR3: CASSRIKMRTGELFF. In DNA, the CDR3 is TGTGCCAGCAGTCGCATCAAAATGAGGACCGGGGAGCTGTTTTTT.

This clonotype has ten or more counts. The V and J genes are TRBV12-3 or TRBV12-4 and TRBJ1-5; D is ambiguous. The germline V and J ends were trimmed by 6 bases and 3 bases, with 15 bases remaining between them. The CDR3 sequence is 15 residues long. The CDR3 nucleotides are TGTGCCAGCAGCCTGGGAGGCGGATACAATCAGCCCCAGCATTTT. It translates to CASSLGGGYNQPQHF.

V usage is TRBV6-2 or TRBV6-3 and J usage is TRBJ1-1; 7 bases agree with TRBD1. The CDR3 is 14 amino acids. Germline lookup yields CDR1 MNHEY and CDR2 SVGEGT. V was pared by 5 bases and J by 1 base, with 4 bases of the junction left unmatched. The CDR3: CASSPTGWNTEAFF. DNA for the CDR3: TGTGCCAGCAGTCCGACAGGGTGGAACACTGAAGCTTTCTTT.

This clonotype has at least ten counts. This rearrangement joins TRBV7-2 to TRBJ2-1, with TRBD2 matching over 7 bases. CDR1 SGHTA and CDR2 FQGNSA come from the germline V gene. CDR3 length: 17 residues. Trimming took 0 bases from V and 4 from J; bases not matched to a gene: 9. This CDR3 is CASSLAVSGGGYNEQFF. DNA of the CDR3: TGTGCCAGCAGCTTAGCGGTTTCGGGGGGAGGTTACAATGAGCAGTTCTTC. Based on the CDR3 plus reference TRBV7-2 and TRBJ2-1, the full variable domain is GAGVSQSPSNKVTEKGKDVELRCDPISGHTALYWYRQSLGQGLEFLIYFQGNSAPDKSGLPSDRFSAERTGGSVSTLTIQRTQQEDSAVYLCASSLAVSGGGYNEQFFGPGTRLTVL.

The chain uses TRBV6-5 and TRBJ1-2, with D unclear. The CDR3 length is 14 residues. V was trimmed by 0 bases and J by 6 bases, leaving 11 bases between them. Germline V gives CDR1 MNHEY, CDR2 SVGAGI. The CDR3 bases are TGTGCCAGCAGTTACTCGATTATCCGGGATGGCTACACCTTC. It codes for CASSYSIIRDGYTF.

The chain uses TRBV28 and TRBJ2-7; D unclear. The CDR3 runs to 10 residues. In germline, CDR1 is MDHEN, CDR2 SYDVKM. The V gene lost 6 bases and the J gene lost 5 bases, with 5 bases spanning the gap. CDR3 sequence (DNA): TGTGCCAGCAGCACCCACGAGCAGTACTTC. Protein product: CASSTHEQYF.

Ten or more counts support this clonotype. The chain is built from TRBV7-2 and TRBJ2-5, with D perhaps given as TRBD1 or TRBD2 (5 bases each). Trimming pared 5 bases from V and 2 bases from J, leaving 18 bases between. CDR1 and CDR2 (germline): SGHTA, FQGNSA. The CDR3 runs 16 residues. Here the CDR3 reads CASSPSGRIPQETQYF. CDR3 sequence (DNA): TGTGCCAGCAGCCCCTCGGGACGCATCCCACAAGAGACCCAGTACTTC.

This clonotype was seen at least ten times. The genes are TRBV7-2 and TRBJ2-7; TRBD2 matches 7 bases. Germline V gene lookup returns CDR1 SGHTA and CDR2 FQGNSA. CDR3 size: 14 residues. Germline trimming cut 5 bases from V and 3 bases from J; bases unmatched to any gene: 7. The CDR3 spells CASSHRGDFYEQYF. CDR3 nucleotide sequence: TGTGCCAGCAGCCACCGGGGGGATTTCTACGAGCAGTACTTC.

This clonotype was seen more than once but under ten times. V and J are TRBV14 and TRBJ1-2; 9 bases match TRBD1. The CDR3 spans 15 residues. Germline CDR1 is SGHDN and CDR2 is FVKESK. J lost 6 bases, V lost 3 bases, and 8 bases had no gene match. Here the CDR3 DNA reads TGTGCCAGCAGCCATGTGGGACAGGGATTCAATGGCTACACCTTC. Its translation is CASSHVGQGFNGYTF.